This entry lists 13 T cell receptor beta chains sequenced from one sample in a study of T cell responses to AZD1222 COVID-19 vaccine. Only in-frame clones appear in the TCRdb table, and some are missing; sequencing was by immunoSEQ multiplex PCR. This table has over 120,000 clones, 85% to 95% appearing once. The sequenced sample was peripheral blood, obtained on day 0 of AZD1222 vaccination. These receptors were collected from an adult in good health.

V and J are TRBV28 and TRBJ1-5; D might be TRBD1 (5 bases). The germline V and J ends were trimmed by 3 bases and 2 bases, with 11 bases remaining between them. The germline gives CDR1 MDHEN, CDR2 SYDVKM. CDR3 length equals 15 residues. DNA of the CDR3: TGTGCCAGCAGTTTTGGGGGTGACGGCAATCAGCCCCAGCATTTT. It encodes CASSFGGDGNQPQHF.

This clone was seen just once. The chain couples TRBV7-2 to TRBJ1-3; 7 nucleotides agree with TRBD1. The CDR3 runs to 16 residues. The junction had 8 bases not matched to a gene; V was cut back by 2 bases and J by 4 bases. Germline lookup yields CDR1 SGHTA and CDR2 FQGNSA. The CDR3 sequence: CASSLSEGARGNTIYF. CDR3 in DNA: TGTGCCAGCAGCTTAAGTGAGGGGGCGCGGGGAAACACCATATATTTT.

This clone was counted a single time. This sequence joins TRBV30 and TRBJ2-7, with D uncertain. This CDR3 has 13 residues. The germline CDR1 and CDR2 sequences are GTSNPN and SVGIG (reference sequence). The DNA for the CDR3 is TGTGCAAGCTCTAGGTCCTTTTCCTACGAGCAGTACTTC. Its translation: CASSRSFSYEQYF.

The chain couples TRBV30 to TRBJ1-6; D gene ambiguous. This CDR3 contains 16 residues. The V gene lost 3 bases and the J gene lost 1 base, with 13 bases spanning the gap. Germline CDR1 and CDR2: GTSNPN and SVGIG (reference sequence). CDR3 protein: CAWRVTQRSYNSPLHF. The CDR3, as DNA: TGTGCCTGGAGGGTTACTCAGAGGTCCTATAATTCACCCCTCCACTTT. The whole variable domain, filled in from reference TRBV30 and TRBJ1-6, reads SQTIHQWPATLVQPVGSPLSLECTVEGTSNPNLYWYRQAAGRGLQLLFYSVGIGQISSEVPQNLSASRPQDRQFILSSKKLLLSDSGFYLCAWRVTQRSYNSPLHFGNGTRLTVT.

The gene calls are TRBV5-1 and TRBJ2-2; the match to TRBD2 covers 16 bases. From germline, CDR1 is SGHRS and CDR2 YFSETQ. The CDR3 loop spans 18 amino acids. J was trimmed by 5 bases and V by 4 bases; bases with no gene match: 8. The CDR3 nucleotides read TGCGCCAGCAGCAAGGGACTAGCGGGAGGGCCTGGGACCGGGGAGCTGTTTTTT. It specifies CASSKGLAGGPGTGELFF.

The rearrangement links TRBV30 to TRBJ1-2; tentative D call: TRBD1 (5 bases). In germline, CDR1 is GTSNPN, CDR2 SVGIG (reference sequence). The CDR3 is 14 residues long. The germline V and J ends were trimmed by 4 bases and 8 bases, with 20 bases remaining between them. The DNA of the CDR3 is TGTGCCTGGACTCCCCTCCCGGGGGGTAGAGGCTACACCTTC. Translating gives CAWTPLPGGRGYTF.

The CDR3 sequence: CASSRTSGTETQYF. CDR3 DNA sequence: TGTGCCAGCAGCAGGACTAGCGGGACAGAGACCCAGTACTTC. This chain joins TRBV7-9 and TRBJ2-5; 12 nucleotides match TRBD2. The V gene end was trimmed by 5 bases and the J gene end by 4 bases; junction bases not matched to a gene: 2. The length of the CDR3 is 14 residues. CDR1 is SEHNR and CDR2 is FQNEAQ in the germline V gene (reference sequence). Complete variable domain (other parts from reference TRBV7-9 and TRBJ2-5): DTGVSQNPRHKITKRGQNVTFRCDPISEHNRLYWYRQTLGQGPEFLTYFQNEAQLEKSRLLSDRFSAERPKGSFSTLEIQRTEQGDSAMYLCASSRTSGTETQYFGPGTRLLVL.

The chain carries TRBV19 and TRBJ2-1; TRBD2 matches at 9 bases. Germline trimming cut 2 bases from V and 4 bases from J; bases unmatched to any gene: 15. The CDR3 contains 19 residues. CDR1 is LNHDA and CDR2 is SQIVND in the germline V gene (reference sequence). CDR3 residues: CASSILRGPTSGIYNEQFF. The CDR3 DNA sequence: TGTGCCAGTAGTATATTGAGGGGCCCGACTAGCGGAATTTACAATGAGCAGTTCTTC.

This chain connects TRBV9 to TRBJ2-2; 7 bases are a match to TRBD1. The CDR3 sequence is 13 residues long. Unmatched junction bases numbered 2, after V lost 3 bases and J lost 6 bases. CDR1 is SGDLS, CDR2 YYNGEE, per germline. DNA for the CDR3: TGTGCCAGCAGCGAGCAGGGGGCCGGGGAGCTGTTTTTT. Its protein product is CASSEQGAGELFF.

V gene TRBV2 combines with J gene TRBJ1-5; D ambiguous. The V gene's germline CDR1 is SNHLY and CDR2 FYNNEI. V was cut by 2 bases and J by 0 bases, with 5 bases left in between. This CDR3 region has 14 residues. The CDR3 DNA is TGTGCCAGCAGTGAACGGATTAGCAATCAGCCCCAGCATTTT. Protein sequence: CASSERISNQPQHF.

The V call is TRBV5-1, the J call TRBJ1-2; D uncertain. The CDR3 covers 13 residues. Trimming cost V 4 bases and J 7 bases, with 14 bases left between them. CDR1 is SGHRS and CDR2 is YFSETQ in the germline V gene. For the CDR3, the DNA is TGCGCCAGCAGCCTGGACGGCACTATTGGCTACACCTTC. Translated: CASSLDGTIGYTF. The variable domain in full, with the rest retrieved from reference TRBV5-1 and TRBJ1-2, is KAGVTQTPRYLIKTRGQQVTLSCSPISGHRSVSWYQQTPGQGLQFLFEYFSETQRNKGNFPGRFSGRQFSNSRSEMNVSTLELGDSALYLCASSLDGTIGYTFGSGTRLTVV.

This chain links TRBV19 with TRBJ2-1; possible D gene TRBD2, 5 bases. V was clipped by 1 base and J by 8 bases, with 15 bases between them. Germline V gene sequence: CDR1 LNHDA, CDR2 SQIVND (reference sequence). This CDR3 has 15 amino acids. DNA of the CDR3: TGTGCCAGTAGTATAGGACTACTACGAGGAGATGAGCAGTTCTTC. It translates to CASSIGLLRGDEQFF.

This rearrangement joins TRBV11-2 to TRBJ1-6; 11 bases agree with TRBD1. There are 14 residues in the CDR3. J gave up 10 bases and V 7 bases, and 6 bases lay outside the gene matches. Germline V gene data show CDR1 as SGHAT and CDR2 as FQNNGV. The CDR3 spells CASKGQGASSPLHF. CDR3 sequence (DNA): TGTGCCAGCAAAGGACAGGGGGCATCCTCACCCCTCCACTTT.